This T cell receptor (beta chain) was found in a study of post-analysis software for immune sequencing data. For the study at large: Included among the disease courses, which were recorded for the cohort, were relapsing-remitting, secondary progressive and progressive-relapsing multiple sclerosis. Overall study findings and caveats: A few TRBV segments (TRBV5-6, TRBV5-1 and TRBV20-1 among them) occurred more frequently in patients than in controls. F-measure co-clustering was strong for batch-matched samples.

CDR3 size: 13 residues. The germline gives CDR1 SQVTM, CDR2 ANQGSEA. Trimming left V 3 bases short and J 0 bases short, with 8 bases between. Turning to this clonotype: Its antigen is not known.

TCR beta cDNA libraries included unique molecular identifiers. T cells numbering 1 to 10 million yielded around 500,000 cDNA molecules. TCRdb re-called the PCR reads with MiXCR, one entry per CDR3 protein. This sample carries a few hundred thousand distinct CDR3 sequences, less than 45% of them seen once, and the ten largest clones take about an eighth. This chain connects TRBV29-1 to TRBJ1-1; D is undetermined. Sequencing was performed on blood. This sequence was found in a girl between 10 and 17 years old with multiple sclerosis. CDR3 nucleotide sequence: TGCAGCGTTGACTGGGGAATGAACACTGAAGCTTTCTTT. Protein sequence: CSVDWGMNTEAFF. Full variable domain (missing parts from reference TRBV29-1 and TRBJ1-1): SAVISQKPSRDICQRGTSLTIQCQVDSQVTMMFWYRQQPGQSLTLIATANQGSEATYESGFVIDKFPISRPNLTFSTLTVSNMSPEDSSIYLCSVDWGMNTEAFFGQGTRLTVV.